This T cell receptor beta chain originates from a study of T cell repertoires in cytomegalovirus infection. Across the study: Through public TCR beta signatures, both CMV infection and matching HLA type were indicated.

Comment on this clonotype: Its antigen is unknown.

Using its own MiXCR run on the reads, TCRdb lists one record per CDR3 protein. This sample has under 800,000 distinct CDR3 sequences; about 24% occur once, and the top ten carry 7% to 9%. Study-wide points: Cumulative public TCR beta family frequency identified carriers of CMV plus the relevant HLA. Dominant in the ex vivo response were TCR beta clonotypes restricted by HLA-C and specific for CMV.

J was trimmed by 2 bases and V by 6 bases; bases with no gene match: 6. Germline CDR1 SQVTM, CDR2 ANQGSEA. CDR3 length: 13 amino acids. The sequenced sample was CD8+ T cells from PBMCs. The clonotype was recovered from a human donor in good health (CMV status not recorded). Some clones in this sample may be carry-over from other donors' samples. The V gene is TRBV29-1, the J gene TRBJ2-7; 8 nucleotides align to TRBD1. The chain's CDR3 is CSVEDRVTYEQYF. Here the CDR3 DNA reads TGCAGCGTAGAGGACAGGGTCACCTACGAGCAGTACTTC.